This TCR beta chain was captured by sequencing in a study of blood T cell repertoires in COVID-19. Study-wide background: Researchers got acute and convalescent COVID-19 samples from the United States, Italy and Spain. Nucleic acid was either cDNA or gDNA, and it came from T cells, B-cell-depleted T cells, or PBMCs.

Enrollees, roughly 18 to 95 years old, lived in 24 US areas. The V gene end was trimmed by 2 bases and the J gene end by 7 bases; junction bases not matched to a gene: 6. Germline lookup yields CDR1 SGHNT and CDR2 YYREEE (reference sequence). The CDR3 consists of 16 residues. Under the authors' procedure: Estimated nucleated cell counts came from reference gene primer amplification. Repertoires were generated with immunoSEQ multiplex PCR, while TCRdb's copy carries only in-frame clones and drops some. The V and J calls and clone size come from that table; D and trimming were worked out from the DNA. The repertoire holds approximately 400,000 clones, with roughly nine tenths as singletons.

The TCR originated in a woman aged 35 to 49 who had been exposed to COVID-19. V gene TRBV5-4 combines with J gene TRBJ2-1, with 13 bases that match TRBD2. Sequences were obtained from PBMCs or T cells enriched from blood (not recorded which). CDR3: CASSLGLAGVMNEQFF. The CDR3 nucleotides are TGTGCCAGCAGCTTAGGACTAGCGGGAGTTATGAATGAGCAGTTCTTC.